This paragraph covers one T cell receptor beta chain sequence. Its antigen is still unknown. Assay: immunoSEQ multiplex PCR; the TCRdb copy retains only in-frame clones and omits some. Seen here are around 150,000 clones, roughly 80% observed once, and the top ten hold approximately 2%. CDR1 is KGHSH and CDR2 is LQKENI in the germline V gene. CDR3 length: 11 residues. V was clipped by 2 bases and J by 6 bases, with 4 bases between them. The data are from a study of cytomegalovirus exposure and HLA in healthy donors. Notes on the study in general: Subsequent analysis found a tendency for first-cohort TCR clusters to co-occur within the roughly 130 validation repertoires.

This sequence originates from a man aged 25-40 years in good health and CMV-seropositive. The chain couples TRBV18 to TRBJ1-1; D unresolved. Sequencing used PBMCs. The CDR3 protein is CASSPSSEAFF. In nucleotides, the CDR3 is TGTGCCAGCTCACCATCCTCTGAAGCTTTCTTT. The full variable domain, in which reference TRBV18 and TRBJ1-1 provide the parts outside the CDR3, is NAGVMQNPRHLVRRRGQEARLRCSPMKGHSHVYWYRQLPEEGLKFMVYLQKENIIDESGMPKERFSAEFPKEGPSILRIQQVVRGDSAAYFCASSPSSEAFFGQGTRLTVV.